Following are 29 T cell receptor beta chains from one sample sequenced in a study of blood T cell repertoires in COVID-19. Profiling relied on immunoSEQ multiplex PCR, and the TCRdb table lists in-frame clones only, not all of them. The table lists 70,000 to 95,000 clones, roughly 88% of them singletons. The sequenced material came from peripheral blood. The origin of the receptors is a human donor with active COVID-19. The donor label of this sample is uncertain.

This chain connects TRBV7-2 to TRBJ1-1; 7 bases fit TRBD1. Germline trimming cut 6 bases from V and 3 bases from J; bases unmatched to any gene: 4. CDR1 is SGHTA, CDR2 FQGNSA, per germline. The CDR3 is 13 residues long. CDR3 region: CASRIDRDTEAFF. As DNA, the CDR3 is TGTGCCAGCAGGATAGACAGGGACACTGAAGCTTTCTTT.

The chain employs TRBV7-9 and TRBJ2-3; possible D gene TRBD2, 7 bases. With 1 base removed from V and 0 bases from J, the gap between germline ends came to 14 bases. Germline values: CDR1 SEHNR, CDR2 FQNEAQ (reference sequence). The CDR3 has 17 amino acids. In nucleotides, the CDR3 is TGTGCCAGCAGCTTAGAGTTGGCGGGGGCCAGCACAGATACGCAGTATTTT. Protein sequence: CASSLELAGASTDTQYF.

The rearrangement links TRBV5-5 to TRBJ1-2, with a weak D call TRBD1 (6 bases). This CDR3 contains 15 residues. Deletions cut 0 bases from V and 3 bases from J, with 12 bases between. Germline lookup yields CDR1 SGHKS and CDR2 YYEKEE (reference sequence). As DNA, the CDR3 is TGTGCCAGCAGCTTGGTGGACAGATCCTACTATGGCTACACCTTC. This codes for CASSLVDRSYYGYTF. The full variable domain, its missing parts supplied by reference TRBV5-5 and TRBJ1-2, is DAGVTQSPTHLIKTRGQQVTLRCSPISGHKSVSWYQQVLGQGPQFIFQYYEKEERGRGNFPDRFSARQFPNYSSELNVNALLLGDSALYLCASSLVDRSYYGYTFGSGTRLTVV.

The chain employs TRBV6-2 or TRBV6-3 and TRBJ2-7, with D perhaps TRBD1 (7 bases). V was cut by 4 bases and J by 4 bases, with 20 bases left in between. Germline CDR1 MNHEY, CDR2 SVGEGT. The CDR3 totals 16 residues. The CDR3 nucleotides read TGTGCCAGCAGTTCGACCACGACAGGGAGGTTGTACGAGCAGTACTTC. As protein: CASSSTTTGRLYEQYF.

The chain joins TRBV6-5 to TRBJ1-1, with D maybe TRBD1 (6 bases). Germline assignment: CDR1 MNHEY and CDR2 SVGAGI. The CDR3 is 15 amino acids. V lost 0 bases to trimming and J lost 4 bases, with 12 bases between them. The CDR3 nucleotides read TGTGCCAGCAGTTACTCGTTGGGAGGGGGCACTGAAGCTTTCTTT. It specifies CASSYSLGGGTEAFF.

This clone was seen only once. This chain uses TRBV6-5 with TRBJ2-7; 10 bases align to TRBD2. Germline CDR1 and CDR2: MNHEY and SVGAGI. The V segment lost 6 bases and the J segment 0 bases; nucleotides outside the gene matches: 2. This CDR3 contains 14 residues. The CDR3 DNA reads TGTGCCAGCAGACTAGCGGGGAGCTCCTACGAGCAGTACTTC. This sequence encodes CASRLAGSSYEQYF.

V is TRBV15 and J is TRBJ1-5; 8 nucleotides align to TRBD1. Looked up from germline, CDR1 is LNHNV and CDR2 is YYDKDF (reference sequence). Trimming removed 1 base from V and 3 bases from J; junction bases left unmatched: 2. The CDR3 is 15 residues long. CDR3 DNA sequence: TGTGCCACCAGCAGAGGACAGGGGAACAATCAGCCCCAGCATTTT. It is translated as CATSRGQGNNQPQHF.

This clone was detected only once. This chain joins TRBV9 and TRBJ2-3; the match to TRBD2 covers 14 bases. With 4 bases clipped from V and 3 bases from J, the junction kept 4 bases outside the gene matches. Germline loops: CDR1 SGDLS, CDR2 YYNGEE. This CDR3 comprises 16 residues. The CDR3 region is CASSPWTSGGTDTQYF. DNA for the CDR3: TGTGCCAGCAGCCCATGGACTAGCGGGGGGACAGATACGCAGTATTTT. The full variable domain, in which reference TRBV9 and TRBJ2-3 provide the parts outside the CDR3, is DSGVTQTPKHLITATGQRVTLRCSPRSGDLSVYWYQQSLDQGLQFLIQYYNGEERAKGNILERFSAQQFPDLHSELNLSSLELGDSALYFCASSPWTSGGTDTQYFGPGTRLTVL.

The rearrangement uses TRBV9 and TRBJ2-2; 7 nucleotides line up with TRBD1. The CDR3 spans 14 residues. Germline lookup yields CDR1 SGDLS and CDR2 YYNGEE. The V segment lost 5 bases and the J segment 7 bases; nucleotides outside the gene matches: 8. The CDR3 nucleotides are TGTGCCAGCAGGACAGGGAACAGGAACGGGGAGCTGTTTTTT. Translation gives CASRTGNRNGELFF.

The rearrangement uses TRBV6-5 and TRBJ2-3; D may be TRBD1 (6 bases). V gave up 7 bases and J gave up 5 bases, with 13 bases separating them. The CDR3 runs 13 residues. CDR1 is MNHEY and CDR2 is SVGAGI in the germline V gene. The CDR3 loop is CASTQTGLDTQYF. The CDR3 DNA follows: TGTGCCAGCACTCAGACAGGTCTAGATACGCAGTATTTT.

The CDR3 region is CASSYFGTRIEQYF. The CDR3 DNA sequence: TGTGCCAGCAGTTACTTTGGGACTCGCATCGAGCAGTACTTC. The gene calls are TRBV6-5 and TRBJ2-7; a possible D gene is TRBD2 (6 bases). Germline V CDR1 and CDR2: MNHEY, SVGAGI. This CDR3 is built from 14 residues. Trimming left V 1 base short and J 6 bases short, with 13 bases between.

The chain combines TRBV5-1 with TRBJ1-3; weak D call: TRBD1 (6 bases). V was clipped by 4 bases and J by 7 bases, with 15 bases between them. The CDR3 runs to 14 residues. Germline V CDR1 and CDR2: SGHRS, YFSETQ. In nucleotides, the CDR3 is TGCGCCAGCAGCCTCTCCGGGACAAGGAACACCATATATTTT. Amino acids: CASSLSGTRNTIYF.

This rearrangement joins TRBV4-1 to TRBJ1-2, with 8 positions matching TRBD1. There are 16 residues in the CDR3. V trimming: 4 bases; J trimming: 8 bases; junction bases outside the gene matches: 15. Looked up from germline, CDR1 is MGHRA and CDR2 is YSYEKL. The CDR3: CASSRWTGSRAWGYTF. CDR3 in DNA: TGCGCCAGCAGCCGCTGGACAGGGTCGAGGGCGTGGGGCTACACCTTC.

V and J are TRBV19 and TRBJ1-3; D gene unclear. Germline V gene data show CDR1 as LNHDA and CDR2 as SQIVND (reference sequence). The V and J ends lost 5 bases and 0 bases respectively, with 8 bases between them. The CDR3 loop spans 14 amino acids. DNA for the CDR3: TGTGCCAGTAGTTACAGATCCTCTGGAAACACCATATATTTT. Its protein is CASSYRSSGNTIYF.

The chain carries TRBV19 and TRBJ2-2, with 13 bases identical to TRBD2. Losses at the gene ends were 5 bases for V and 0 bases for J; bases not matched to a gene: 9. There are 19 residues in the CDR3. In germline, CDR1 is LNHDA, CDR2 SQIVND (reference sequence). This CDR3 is CASSLGLAGDFANTGELFF. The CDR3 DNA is TGTGCCAGTAGTCTCGGACTAGCGGGGGATTTCGCGAACACCGGGGAGCTGTTTTTT.

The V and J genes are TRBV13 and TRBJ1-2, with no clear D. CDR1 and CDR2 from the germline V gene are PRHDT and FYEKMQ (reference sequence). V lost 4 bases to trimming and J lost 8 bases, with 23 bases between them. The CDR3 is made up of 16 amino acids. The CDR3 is CASSYIQRIGLGGYTF. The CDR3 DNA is TGTGCCAGCAGCTATATACAGAGAATCGGCTTAGGAGGCTACACCTTC.

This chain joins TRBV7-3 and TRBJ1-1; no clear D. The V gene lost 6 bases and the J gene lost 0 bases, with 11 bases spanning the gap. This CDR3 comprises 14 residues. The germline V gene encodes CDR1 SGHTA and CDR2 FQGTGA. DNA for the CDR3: TGTGCCAGCAGGTTACACGCGATGAACACTGAAGCTTTCTTT. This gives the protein CASRLHAMNTEAFF.

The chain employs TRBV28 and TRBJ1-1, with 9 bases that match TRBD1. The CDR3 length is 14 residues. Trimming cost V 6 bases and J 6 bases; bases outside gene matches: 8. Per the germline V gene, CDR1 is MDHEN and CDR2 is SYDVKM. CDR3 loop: CASSRDRGGAEAFF. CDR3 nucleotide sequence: TGTGCCAGCAGCCGAGACAGGGGGGGAGCTGAAGCTTTCTTT.

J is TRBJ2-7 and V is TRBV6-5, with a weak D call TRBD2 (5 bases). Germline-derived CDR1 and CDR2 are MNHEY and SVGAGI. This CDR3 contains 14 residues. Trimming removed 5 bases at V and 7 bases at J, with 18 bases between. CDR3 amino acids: CASSRDGLSREQYF. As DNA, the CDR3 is TGTGCCAGCAGTCGAGACGGACTGTCAAGGGAGCAGTACTTC.

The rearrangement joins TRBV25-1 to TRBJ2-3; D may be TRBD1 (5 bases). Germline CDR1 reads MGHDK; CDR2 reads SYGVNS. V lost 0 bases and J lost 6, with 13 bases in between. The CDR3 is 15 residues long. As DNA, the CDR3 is TGTGCCAGCAGTGAATATAGGGGCGAGGTGGATACGCAGTATTTT. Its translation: CASSEYRGEVDTQYF.

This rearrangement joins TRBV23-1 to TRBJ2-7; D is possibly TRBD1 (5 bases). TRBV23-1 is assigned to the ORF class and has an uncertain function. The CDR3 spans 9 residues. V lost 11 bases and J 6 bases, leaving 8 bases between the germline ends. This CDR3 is CAGHIEQYF. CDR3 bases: TGCGCCGGACATATCGAGCAGTACTTC.

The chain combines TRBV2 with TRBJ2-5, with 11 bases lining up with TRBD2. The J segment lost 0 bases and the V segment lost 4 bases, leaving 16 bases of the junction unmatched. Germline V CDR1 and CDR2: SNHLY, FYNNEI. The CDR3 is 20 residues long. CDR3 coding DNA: TGTGCCAGCAGTGGGGGCTCCGGGGGGACTAGCGGTTCGTACCAAGAGACCCAGTACTTC. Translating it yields CASSGGSGGTSGSYQETQYF.

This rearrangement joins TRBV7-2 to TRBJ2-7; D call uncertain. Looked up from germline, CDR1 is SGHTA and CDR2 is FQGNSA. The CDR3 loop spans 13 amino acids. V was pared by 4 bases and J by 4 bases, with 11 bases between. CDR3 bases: TGTGCCAGCAGCTCCGGTCGGTTATACGAGCAGTACTTC. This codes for CASSSGRLYEQYF.

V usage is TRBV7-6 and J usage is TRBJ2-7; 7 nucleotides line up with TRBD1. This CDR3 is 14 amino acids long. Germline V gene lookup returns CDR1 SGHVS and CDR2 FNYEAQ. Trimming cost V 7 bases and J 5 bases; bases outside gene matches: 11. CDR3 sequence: CASTEIIGGDEQYF. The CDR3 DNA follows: TGTGCCAGCACCGAGATTATAGGGGGCGACGAGCAGTACTTC. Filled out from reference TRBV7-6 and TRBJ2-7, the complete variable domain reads GAGVSQSPRYKVTKRGQDVALRCDPISGHVSLYWYRQALGQGPEFLTYFNYEAQQDKSGLPNDRFSAERPEGSISTLTIQRTEQRDSAMYRCASTEIIGGDEQYFGPGTRLTVT.

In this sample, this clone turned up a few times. The CDR3 spells CASSRQAGSSYEQYF. As DNA, the CDR3 is TGTGCCAGTAGCAGACAGGCTGGGAGCTCCTACGAGCAGTACTTC. The J gene is TRBJ2-7, the V gene TRBV19; perhaps TRBD1 as D (6 bases). V lost 6 bases and J lost 0, with 15 bases in between. Per the germline V gene, CDR1 is LNHDA and CDR2 is SQIVND (reference sequence). The CDR3 is 15 residues long.

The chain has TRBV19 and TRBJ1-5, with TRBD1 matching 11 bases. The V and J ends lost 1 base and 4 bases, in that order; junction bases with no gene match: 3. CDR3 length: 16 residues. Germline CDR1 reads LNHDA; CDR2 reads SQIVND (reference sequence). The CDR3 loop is CASSIGTGGLNQPQHF. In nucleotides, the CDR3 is TGTGCCAGTAGTATAGGGACAGGGGGCCTTAATCAGCCCCAGCATTTT. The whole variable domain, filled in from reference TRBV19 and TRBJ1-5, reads DGGITQSPKYLFRKEGQNVTLSCEQNLNHDAMYWYRQDPGQGLRLIYYSQIVNDFQKGDIAEGYSVSREKKESFPLTVTSAQKNPTAFYLCASSIGTGGLNQPQHFGDGTRLSIL.

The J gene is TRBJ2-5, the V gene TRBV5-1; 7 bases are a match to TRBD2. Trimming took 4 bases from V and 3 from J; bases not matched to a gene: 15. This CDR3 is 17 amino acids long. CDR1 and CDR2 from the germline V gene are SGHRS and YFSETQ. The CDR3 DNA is TGCGCCAGCAGCCTCGGATTAAGCGGGGCCTATGAAGAGACCCAGTACTTC. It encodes CASSLGLSGAYEETQYF.

CDR3: CATSDRGQGRNEQFF. CDR3 DNA sequence: TGTGCCACCAGTGACCGGGGACAGGGGCGCAATGAGCAGTTCTTC. J is TRBJ2-1 and V is TRBV24-1, with 10 bases fitting TRBD1. Germline CDR1 and CDR2: KGHDR and SFDVKD. The CDR3 has 15 amino acids. After removal of 4 bases from V and 6 bases from J, the junction contained 5 bases not matched to a gene.

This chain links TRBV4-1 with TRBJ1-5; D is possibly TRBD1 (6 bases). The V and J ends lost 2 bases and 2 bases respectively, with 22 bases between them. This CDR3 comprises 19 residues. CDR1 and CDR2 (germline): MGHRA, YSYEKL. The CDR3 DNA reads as TGCGCCAGCAGCCAATGGGCCTCGGAAGGGGGTTTGGGCAATCAGCCCCAGCATTTT. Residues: CASSQWASEGGLGNQPQHF.